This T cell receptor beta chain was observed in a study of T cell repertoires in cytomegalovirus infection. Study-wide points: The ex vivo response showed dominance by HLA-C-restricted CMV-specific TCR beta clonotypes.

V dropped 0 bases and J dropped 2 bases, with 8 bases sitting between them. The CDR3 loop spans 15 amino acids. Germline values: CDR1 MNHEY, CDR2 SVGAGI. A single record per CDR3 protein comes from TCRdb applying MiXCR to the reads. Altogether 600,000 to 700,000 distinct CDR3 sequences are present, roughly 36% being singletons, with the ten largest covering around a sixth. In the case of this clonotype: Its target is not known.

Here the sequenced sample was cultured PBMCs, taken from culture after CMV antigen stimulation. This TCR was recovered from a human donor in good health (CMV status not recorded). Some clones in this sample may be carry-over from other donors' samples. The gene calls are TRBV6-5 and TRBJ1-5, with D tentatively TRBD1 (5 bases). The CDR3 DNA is TGTGCCAGCAGTTACTCGGGGCCGGGCAATCAGCCCCAGCATTTT. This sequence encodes CASSYSGPGNQPQHF.